These 26 T cell receptor beta chains were sequenced from one sample in a study of cytomegalovirus exposure and HLA in healthy donors. PCR involved 60 Vbeta and 13 Jbeta primers. Here immunoSEQ multiplex PCR was the method, and the copy in TCRdb shows in-frame clones only, minus some. In the table there are 130,000 or so clones, roughly 88% of which are singletons. The sample was PBMCs. These receptor sequences come from a woman aged 18-29 years in good health and CMV-seropositive.

This clone has more than one count but fewer than ten. The rearrangement uses TRBV5-1 and TRBJ2-1, with 7 positions matching TRBD2. The CDR3 length is 16 residues. After removal of 4 bases from V and 0 bases from J, the junction contained 7 bases not matched to a gene. The germline CDR1 and CDR2 sequences are SGHRS and YFSETQ. CDR3 bases: TGCGCCAGCAGCGCCACGGGGGGAAGCTCCTACAATGAGCAGTTCTTC. Its translation: CASSATGGSSYNEQFF.

In regard to this clone: The same CDR3 is also encoded by other DNA sequences in this sample. The chain recombines TRBV9 with TRBJ2-3; no clear D gene. The CDR3 covers 12 residues. V lost 4 bases to trimming and J lost 5 bases, with 8 bases between them. Germline lookup yields CDR1 SGDLS and CDR2 YYNGEE. The CDR3 sequence is CASSMLLDTQYF. The CDR3 coding sequence is TGTGCCAGCAGCATGTTACTAGATACGCAGTATTTT.

The J gene is TRBJ1-4, the V gene TRBV28, with D unclear. This CDR3 has 12 amino acids. Trimming left V 6 bases short and J 8 bases short, with 10 bases between. CDR1 MDHEN and CDR2 SYDVKM come from the germline V gene. DNA of the CDR3: TGTGCCAGCAGCTCACTCAAGGAAAAACTGTTTTTT. Its protein is CASSSLKEKLFF.

The chain combines TRBV4-2 with TRBJ2-7, with 9 bases fitting TRBD1. The CDR3 covers 15 residues. J gave up 6 bases and V 0 bases, and 6 bases lay outside the gene matches. Germline CDR1 reads LGHNA; CDR2 reads YNFKEQ. The CDR3 sequence is CASSQDPDRGGEQYF. The CDR3 coding sequence is TGTGCCAGCAGCCAAGACCCGGACAGGGGAGGCGAGCAGTACTTC.

This rearrangement joins TRBV5-1 to TRBJ2-2; 8 bases are a match to TRBD2. The V gene end was trimmed by 4 bases and the J gene end by 4 bases; junction bases not matched to a gene: 6. This CDR3 comprises 15 residues. Germline V gives CDR1 SGHRS, CDR2 YFSETQ. This CDR3 reads CASSIGGASTGELFF. For the CDR3, the DNA is TGCGCCAGCAGCATCGGGGGGGCGTCCACCGGGGAGCTGTTTTTT.

This chain joins TRBV5-8 and TRBJ2-5; 8 bases agree with TRBD1. This CDR3 spans 14 amino acids. With V trimmed by 3 bases and J by 5 bases, 6 bases remained unmatched. Germline CDR1 SGHTS, CDR2 YDEGEE. This CDR3 is CASSSIRGQETQYF. For the CDR3, the DNA is TGTGCCAGCAGCTCGATCAGGGGGCAGGAGACCCAGTACTTC.

The gene calls are TRBV15 and TRBJ2-1; D might be TRBD2 (6 bases). V was clipped by 8 bases and J by 2 bases, with 13 bases between them. Germline lookup yields CDR1 LNHNV and CDR2 YYDKDF (reference sequence). This CDR3 comprises 14 residues. The CDR3 bases are TGTGCCACCGGTGGCGGGGCCACCTACAATGAGCAGTTCTTC. Translation gives CATGGGATYNEQFF.

The chain recombines TRBV5-4 with TRBJ2-7; the D gene is possibly TRBD1 (5 bases). There are 13 residues in the CDR3. V was cut by 4 bases and J by 4 bases, with 12 bases left in between. The germline V gene encodes CDR1 SGHNT and CDR2 YYREEE (reference sequence). CDR3 in amino acids: CASSPQGGYEQYF. CDR3 DNA: TGTGCCAGCAGCCCGCAGGGTGGATACGAGCAGTACTTC.

The J gene is TRBJ2-7, the V gene TRBV29-1, with TRBD2 identical over 11 bases. Unmatched junction bases numbered 0, after V lost 4 bases and J lost 7 bases. Germline CDR1 reads SQVTM; CDR2 reads ANQGSEA. This CDR3 comprises 11 residues. CDR3 protein: CSVGTSGEQYF. The CDR3 DNA reads as TGCAGCGTTGGGACTAGCGGGGAGCAGTACTTC.

This chain uses TRBV10-2 with TRBJ1-6; D is perhaps TRBD1 (6 bases). V dropped 7 bases and J dropped 5 bases, with 12 bases sitting between them. CDR1 is WSHSY, CDR2 SAAADI, per germline. CDR3 length equals 14 residues. The CDR3: CASTETGNNSPLHF. In nucleotides, the CDR3 is TGCGCCAGCACCGAAACAGGGAATAATTCACCCCTCCACTTT.

The CDR3 reads CASRPPTGEQYF. The DNA for the CDR3 is TGTGCCAGCAGACCCCCTACGGGCGAGCAGTACTTC. The chain is built from TRBV5-4 and TRBJ2-7; no clear D. This CDR3 is built from 12 residues. The V and J ends lost 5 bases and 6 bases respectively, with 12 bases between them. Germline loops: CDR1 SGHNT, CDR2 YYREEE (reference sequence).

This clone was found once. This sequence joins TRBV29-1 and TRBJ1-5; D is possibly TRBD1 (6 bases). V was clipped by 7 bases and J by 4 bases, with 14 bases between them. Germline CDR1 SQVTM, CDR2 ANQGSEA. The CDR3 totals 13 residues. This CDR3 reads CSASTGGNQPQHF. CDR3 DNA: TGCAGCGCCTCGACAGGCGGAAATCAGCCCCAGCATTTT.

This clone was detected a few times. The chain links TRBV4-1 to TRBJ2-2; TRBD2 matches at 8 bases. CDR1 is MGHRA and CDR2 is YSYEKL in the germline V gene. This CDR3 has 18 amino acids. V was clipped by 1 base and J by 5 bases; unmatched bases: 12. CDR3 in amino acids: CASSQAPPAGGGTGELFF. The CDR3 DNA reads as TGCGCCAGCAGCCAAGCACCCCCGGCGGGGGGCGGAACCGGGGAGCTGTTTTTT.

This chain joins TRBV5-1 and TRBJ1-2; tentative D call: TRBD1 (5 bases). This CDR3 has 17 amino acids. Germline assignment: CDR1 SGHRS and CDR2 YFSETQ. Trimming took 4 bases from V and 0 from J, leaving 19 bases between them. CDR3 loop: CASSGAGLYRTNYGYTF. The CDR3 DNA reads TGCGCCAGCAGCGGAGCAGGGCTATATCGAACTAACTATGGCTACACCTTC.

This clone has just one count. The junction departs from the called germline gene at one end, perhaps through a read error. This sample includes further DNA sequences coding for the same CDR3. The chain is built from TRBV19 and TRBJ2-2; D is unclear. The germline gives CDR1 LNHDA, CDR2 SQIVND (reference sequence). The CDR3 spans 15 residues. CDR3 in amino acids: CASSILSGNTGELFF. The CDR3 DNA reads TGCGCCAGTAGTATACTTTCGGGGAACACCGGGGAGCTGTTTTTT.

The V gene is TRBV5-1, the J gene TRBJ2-5; 14 bases align to TRBD2. CDR1 SGHRS and CDR2 YFSETQ come from the germline V gene. The CDR3 covers 16 residues. V was clipped by 0 bases and J by 5 bases; unmatched bases: 3. CDR3 in amino acids: CASSLARTSGGETQYF. CDR3 DNA: TGCGCCAGCAGCTTGGCTCGGACTAGCGGGGGGGAGACCCAGTACTTC.

This CDR3 is CASSLGAGDGYTF. CDR3 in DNA: TGTGCCAGCAGCCTTGGGGCAGGGGACGGCTACACCTTC. The V gene is TRBV9, the J gene TRBJ1-2, with a possible D match to TRBD1 (6 bases). This CDR3 spans 13 amino acids. V shed 4 bases and J shed 8 bases, with 15 bases lying between them. Germline CDR1 and CDR2: SGDLS and YYNGEE.

The gene calls are TRBV4-1 and TRBJ2-7, with TRBD2 matching over 9 bases. Germline loops: CDR1 MGHRA, CDR2 YSYEKL. The CDR3 length is 17 residues. The V and J ends lost 0 bases and 3 bases, in that order; junction bases with no gene match: 9. CDR3 DNA sequence: TGCGCCAGCAGCCAAGATTATCTGGTAGCGGGGGTCTACGAGCAGTACTTC. It is translated as CASSQDYLVAGVYEQYF.

V gene TRBV6-6 combines with J gene TRBJ1-5; D gene uncertain. V was trimmed by 8 bases and J by 9 bases, leaving 17 bases between them. Germline V gene sequence: CDR1 MNHNY, CDR2 SVGAGI (reference sequence). The CDR3 has 13 residues. CDR3 coding DNA: TGTGCCAGCCAGCGGGCCTCCTCTCGGCCCCAGCATTTT. It specifies CASQRASSRPQHF.

The gene calls are TRBV6-4 and TRBJ2-1, with D hard to call. Germline CDR1 and CDR2: MRHNA and SNTAGT. Between the trimmed V and J ends, which lost 2 bases and 10 bases, there was a span of 12 bases. The CDR3 has 13 amino acids. CDR3 nucleotide sequence: TGTGCCAGCAGTGACAAGGAGTCCACCGAGCAGTTCTTC. Translating gives CASSDKESTEQFF.

The genes are TRBV5-4 and TRBJ2-1, with 15 bases fitting TRBD2. Trimming cost V 6 bases and J 3 bases; bases outside gene matches: 13. Germline V gene data show CDR1 as SGHNT and CDR2 as YYREEE (reference sequence). The CDR3 consists of 19 residues. The CDR3 protein is CASNRGGTSGGPDYNEQFF. Written as DNA, the CDR3 is TGTGCCAGCAACCGAGGGGGGACTAGCGGGGGGCCGGACTACAATGAGCAGTTCTTC.

The chain uses TRBV13 and TRBJ2-7; perhaps TRBD1 as D (6 bases). The CDR3 has 12 residues. V lost 5 bases and J 6 bases, leaving 11 bases between the germline ends. In germline, CDR1 is PRHDT, CDR2 FYEKMQ (reference sequence). The CDR3 DNA sequence: TGTGCCAGCAGCCTGGCCAGGGGCGAGCAGTACTTC. Translating it yields CASSLARGEQYF.

V usage is TRBV28 and J usage is TRBJ2-5; maybe TRBD2 (6 bases). CDR3 length: 14 amino acids. V shed 2 bases and J shed 4 bases, with 11 bases lying between them. CDR1 is MDHEN and CDR2 is SYDVKM in the germline V gene. The CDR3 loop reads CASSLRWRGETQYF. The CDR3 nucleotides read TGTGCCAGCAGTTTAAGGTGGCGGGGAGAGACCCAGTACTTC.

CDR3 DNA: TGCGCCAGCAGCCAAGAACGGCGGGAGAGCTCCTACAATGAGCAGTTCTTC. It yields the protein CASSQERRESSYNEQFF. V is TRBV4-1 and J is TRBJ2-1; TRBD2 agrees at 7 bases. The CDR3 consists of 17 residues. The V gene's germline CDR1 is MGHRA and CDR2 YSYEKL. Losses at the gene ends were 0 bases for V and 0 bases for J; bases not matched to a gene: 5.

This clone was counted only a few times. This sequence joins TRBV19 and TRBJ2-2; 10 bases map to TRBD2. The CDR3 runs to 17 residues. V shed 1 base and J 3 bases; nucleotides not matched to a gene: 5. Germline V gene lookup returns CDR1 LNHDA and CDR2 SQIVND (reference sequence). This chain's CDR3 is CASSIGLAGVHTGELFF. The DNA of the CDR3 is TGTGCCAGTAGTATAGGTCTAGCGGGGGTCCACACCGGGGAGCTGTTTTTT.

This clone has more than one count but fewer than ten. The chain couples TRBV5-4 to TRBJ1-5; unclear D gene. CDR3 length: 11 amino acids. CDR1 and CDR2 from the germline V gene are SGHNT and YYREEE (reference sequence). V lost 4 bases and J 11 bases, leaving 10 bases between the germline ends. The CDR3 coding sequence is TGTGCCAGCAGCCCTGAGGAGGCCCAGCATTTT. Its protein product is CASSPEEAQHF.